Listed below are T cell receptor beta chains from one sample, sequenced in a study of CD4 and CD8 cells across lung adenocarcinoma regions. TCRdb reanalysed the PCR reads using MiXCR and keeps one entry per CDR3 protein. This sample has some 3,500 distinct CDR3 sequences, with 55% to 70% found just once. Source material: CD4+ T cells from the margin of a lung tumor. All receptors derive from a female donor with lung adenocarcinoma. The CD4 and CD8 labels of this study may be unreliable. Each CDR3 is given with its conserved first and last residue. D genes are given only for firm matches. Rows give clone size only sometimes, using once, few, many, or a class for an expanded clone.

- TRBJ2-4 few TRBV4-1 TGCGCCAGCAGCCAAGATGGGTTCCCAAACATTCAGTACTTC CASSQDGFPNIQYF
- TRBJ2-3 - TRBV10-2 TGCGCCAGCAGTCATTCGAGTGATACGCAGTATTTT CASSHSSDTQYF
TRBD2 TRBJ2-7 few TRBV12-3/TRBV12-4 TGTGCCAGCAGACTATCGGGAGGCGGATACGAGCAGTACTTC CASRLSGGGYEQYF
TRBD1 TRBJ1-2 - TRBV10-3 TGTGCCATCAAATCCGGGGGACAGGCCTATGGCTACACCTTC CAIKSGGQAYGYTF
- TRBJ2-1 - TRBV7-2 TGTGCCAGCAGAAGGTACGAATCCTACAATGAGCAGTTCTTC CASRRYESYNEQFF
- TRBJ2-1 - TRBV11-2 TGTGCCAGCAGCTTTGACGAAATGAATGAGCAGTTCTTC CASSFDEMNEQFF
- TRBJ2-7 few TRBV6-1 TGTGCCAGCATCGAGATGAACCCGGGACGATCTTACGAGCAGTACTTC CASIEMNPGRSYEQYF
- TRBJ2-2 - TRBV6-1 TGTGCCAGCAGTGAACGCCTCCCAGGGATAGGGAACACCGGGGAGCTGTTTTTT CASSERLPGIGNTGELFF
- TRBJ2-5 few TRBV10-2 TGCGCCAGCAGTGGTGGGGGTCGGCAGACCCAGTACTTC CASSGGGRQTQYF
TRBD2 TRBJ2-7 - TRBV6-1 TGTGCCAGCAGTGAAGTGGGGGGGGGAGGGCAGTACTTC CASSEVGGGGQYF
- TRBJ2-3 few TRBV12-3/TRBV12-4 TGTGCCAGCAGTTTTGGAAGTAGCGGCAACACAGATACGCAGTATTTT CASSFGSSGNTDTQYF
- TRBJ2-2 - TRBV5-1 TGCGCCAGCAGCTCGACACCTTACACCGGGGAGCTGTTTTTT CASSSTPYTGELFF
TRBD2 TRBJ2-7 large TRBV6-1 TGTGCCAGCAGTGAATGGGGGGGACTTGGCGAGCAGTACTTC CASSEWGGLGEQYF
- TRBJ2-2 - TRBV12-3/TRBV12-4 TGTGCCAGCAGTTTGAGAAGCACCGGGGAGCTGTTTTTT CASSLRSTGELFF
TRBD1 TRBJ2-7 large TRBV4-1 TGCGCCAGCAGCCCCATCGGGACAGGGAACTACGAGCAGTACTTC CASSPIGTGNYEQYF
- TRBJ2-7 once TRBV10-2 TGCGCCAGCAGTTCAGGTACCGAGCAGTACTTC CASSSGTEQYF
TRBD1 TRBJ2-1 - TRBV10-3 TGTGCCACCCCTGACAGGGGATTCTACAATGAGCAGTTCTTC CATPDRGFYNEQFF
- TRBJ2-1 - TRBV6-1 TGTGCCAGCAGGCGACTCTTGGATGAGCAGTTCTTC CASRRLLDEQFF
- TRBJ2-5 few TRBV6-1 TGTGCCAGCAGTGAAATCCCGACAGGTGGGGGAAAGACCCAGTACTTC CASSEIPTGGGKTQYF